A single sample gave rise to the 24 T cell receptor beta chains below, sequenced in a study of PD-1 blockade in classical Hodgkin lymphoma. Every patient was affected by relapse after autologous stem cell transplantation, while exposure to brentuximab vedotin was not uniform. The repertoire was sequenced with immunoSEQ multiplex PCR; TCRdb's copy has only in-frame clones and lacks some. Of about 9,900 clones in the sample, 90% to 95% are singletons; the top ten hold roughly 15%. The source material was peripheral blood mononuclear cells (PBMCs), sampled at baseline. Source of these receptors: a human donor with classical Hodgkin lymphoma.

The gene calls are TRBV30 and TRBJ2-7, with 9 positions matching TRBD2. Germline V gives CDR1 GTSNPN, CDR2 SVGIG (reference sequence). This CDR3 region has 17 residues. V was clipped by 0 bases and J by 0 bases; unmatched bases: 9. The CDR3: CAWSVRLAGRTSYEQYF. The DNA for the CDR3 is TGTGCCTGGAGTGTAAGGCTAGCGGGACGTACCTCCTACGAGCAGTACTTC.

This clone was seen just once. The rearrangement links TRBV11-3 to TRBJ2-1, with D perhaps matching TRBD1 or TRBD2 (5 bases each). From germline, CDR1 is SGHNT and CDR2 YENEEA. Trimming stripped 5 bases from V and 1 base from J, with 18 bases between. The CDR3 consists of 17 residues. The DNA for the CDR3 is TGTGCCAGCAGCGTTCCGGGACGGATGAATTCCTACAATGAGCAGTTCTTC. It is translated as CASSVPGRMNSYNEQFF.

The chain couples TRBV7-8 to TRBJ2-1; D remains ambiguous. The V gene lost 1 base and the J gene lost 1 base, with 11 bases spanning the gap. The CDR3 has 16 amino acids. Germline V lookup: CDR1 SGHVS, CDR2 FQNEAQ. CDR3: CASSLGFDGSYNEQFF. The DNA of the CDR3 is TGTGCCAGCAGCTTAGGCTTTGACGGATCCTACAATGAGCAGTTCTTC. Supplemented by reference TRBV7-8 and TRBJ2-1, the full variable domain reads GAGVSQSPRYKVAKRGQDVALRCDPISGHVSLFWYQQALGQGPEFLTYFQNEAQLDKSGLPSDRFFAERPEGSVSTLKIQRTQQEDSAVYLCASSLGFDGSYNEQFFGPGTRLTVL.

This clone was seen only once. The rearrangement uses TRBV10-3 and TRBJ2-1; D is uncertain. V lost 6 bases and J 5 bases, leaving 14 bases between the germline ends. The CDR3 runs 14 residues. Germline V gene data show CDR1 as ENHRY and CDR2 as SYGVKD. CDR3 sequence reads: CAIRPISVNNEQFF. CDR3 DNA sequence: TGTGCCATCAGACCAATCTCCGTAAACAATGAGCAGTTCTTC.

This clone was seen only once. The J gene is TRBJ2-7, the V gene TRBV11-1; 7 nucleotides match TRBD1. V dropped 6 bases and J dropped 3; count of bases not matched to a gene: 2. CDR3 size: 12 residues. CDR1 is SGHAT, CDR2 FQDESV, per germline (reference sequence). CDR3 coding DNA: TGTGCCAGCAGTTGGGACAGCTACGAGCAGTACTTC. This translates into CASSWDSYEQYF. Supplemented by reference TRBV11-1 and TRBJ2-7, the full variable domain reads EAEVAQSPRYKITEKSQAVAFWCDPISGHATLYWYRQILGQGPELLVQFQDESVVDDSQLPKDRFSAERLKGVDSTLKIQPAELGDSAMYLCASSWDSYEQYFGPGTRLTVT.

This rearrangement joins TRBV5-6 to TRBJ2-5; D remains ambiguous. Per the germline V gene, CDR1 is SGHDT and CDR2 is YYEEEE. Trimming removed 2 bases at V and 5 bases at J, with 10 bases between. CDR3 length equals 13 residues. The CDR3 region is CASSFGLLETQYF. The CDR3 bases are TGTGCCAGCAGCTTCGGCCTTCTGGAGACCCAGTACTTC.

CDR3 nucleotides: TGTGCCATCAGTGTGGAGCCACTAGCGGGAGCTGGGGCTTTTGACGAGCAGTACTTC. This codes for CAISVEPLAGAGAFDEQYF. The rearrangement joins TRBV10-3 to TRBJ2-7; 11 bases align to TRBD2. Germline values: CDR1 ENHRY, CDR2 SYGVKD. The V gene end was trimmed by 4 bases and the J gene end by 5 bases; junction bases not matched to a gene: 19. This CDR3 is 19 amino acids long.

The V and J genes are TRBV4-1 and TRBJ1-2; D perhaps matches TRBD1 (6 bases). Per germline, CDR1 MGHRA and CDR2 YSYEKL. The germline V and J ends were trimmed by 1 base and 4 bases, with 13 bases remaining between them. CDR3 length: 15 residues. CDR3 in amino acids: CASSQGTENFYGYTF. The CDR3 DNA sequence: TGCGCCAGCAGCCAAGGGACAGAGAATTTCTATGGCTACACCTTC.

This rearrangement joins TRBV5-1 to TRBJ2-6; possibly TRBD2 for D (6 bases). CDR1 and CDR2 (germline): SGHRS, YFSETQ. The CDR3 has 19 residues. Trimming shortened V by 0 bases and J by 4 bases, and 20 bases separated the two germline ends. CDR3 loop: CASSLGGGTPLGGANVLTF. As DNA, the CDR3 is TGCGCCAGCAGCTTGGGAGGCGGGACTCCCTTAGGGGGGGCCAACGTCCTGACTTTC.

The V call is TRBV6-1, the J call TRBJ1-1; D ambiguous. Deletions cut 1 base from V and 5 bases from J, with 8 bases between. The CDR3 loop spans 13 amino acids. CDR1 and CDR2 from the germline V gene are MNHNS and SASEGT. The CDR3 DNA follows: TGTGCCAGCAGTGAAGAGGGCAGGACTGAAGCTTTCTTT. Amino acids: CASSEEGRTEAFF.

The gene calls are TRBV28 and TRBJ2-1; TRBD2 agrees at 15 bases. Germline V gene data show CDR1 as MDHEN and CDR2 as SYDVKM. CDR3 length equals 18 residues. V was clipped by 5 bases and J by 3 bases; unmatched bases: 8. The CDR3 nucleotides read TGTGCCAGCAGTCCGCCGGGACTAGCGGGAGGTCGCTACAATGAGCAGTTCTTC. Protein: CASSPPGLAGGRYNEQFF.

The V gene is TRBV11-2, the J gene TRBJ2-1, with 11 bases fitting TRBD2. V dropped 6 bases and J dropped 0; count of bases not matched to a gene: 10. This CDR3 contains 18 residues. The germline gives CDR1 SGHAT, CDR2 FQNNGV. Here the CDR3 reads CASRTLAGGLSSYNEQFF. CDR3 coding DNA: TGTGCCAGCAGGACATTAGCGGGAGGGCTTAGCTCCTACAATGAGCAGTTCTTC.

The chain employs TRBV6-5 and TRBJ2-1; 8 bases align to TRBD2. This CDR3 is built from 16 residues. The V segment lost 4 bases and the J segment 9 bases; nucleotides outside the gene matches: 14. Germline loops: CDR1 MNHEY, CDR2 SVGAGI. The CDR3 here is CASSWSGSHRGGEQFF. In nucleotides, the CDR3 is TGTGCCAGCAGTTGGAGCGGGAGCCACCGGGGAGGTGAGCAGTTCTTC.

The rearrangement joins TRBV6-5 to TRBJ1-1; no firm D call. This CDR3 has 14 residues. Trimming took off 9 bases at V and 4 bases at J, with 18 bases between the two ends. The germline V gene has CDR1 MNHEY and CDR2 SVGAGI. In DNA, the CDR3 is TGTGCCAGTAGACTGACCCTTGTGGGCACTGAAGCTTTCTTT. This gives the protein CASRLTLVGTEAFF.

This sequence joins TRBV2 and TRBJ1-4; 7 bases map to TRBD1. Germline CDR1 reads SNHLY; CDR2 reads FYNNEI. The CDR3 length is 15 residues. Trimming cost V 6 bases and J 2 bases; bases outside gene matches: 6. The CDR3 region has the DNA TGTGCCAGCAGCGACAGGGCCCGCACTAATGAAAAACTGTTTTTT. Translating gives CASSDRARTNEKLFF.

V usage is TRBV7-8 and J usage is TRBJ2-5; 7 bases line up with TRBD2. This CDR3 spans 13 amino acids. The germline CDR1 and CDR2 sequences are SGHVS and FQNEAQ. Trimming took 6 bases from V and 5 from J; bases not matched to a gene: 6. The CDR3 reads CASRGGWSETQYF. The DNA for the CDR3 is TGTGCCAGCAGGGGGGGGTGGTCGGAGACCCAGTACTTC. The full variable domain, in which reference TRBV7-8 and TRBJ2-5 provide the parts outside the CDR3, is GAGVSQSPRYKVAKRGQDVALRCDPISGHVSLFWYQQALGQGPEFLTYFQNEAQLDKSGLPSDRFFAERPEGSVSTLKIQRTQQEDSAVYLCASRGGWSETQYFGPGTRLLVL.

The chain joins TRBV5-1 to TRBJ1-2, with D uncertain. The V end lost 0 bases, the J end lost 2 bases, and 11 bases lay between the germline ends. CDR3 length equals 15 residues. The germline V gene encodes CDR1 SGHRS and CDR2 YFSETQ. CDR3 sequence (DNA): TGCGCCAGCAGCTTGGCCCCAGAGATGAACTATGGCTACACCTTC. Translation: CASSLAPEMNYGYTF.

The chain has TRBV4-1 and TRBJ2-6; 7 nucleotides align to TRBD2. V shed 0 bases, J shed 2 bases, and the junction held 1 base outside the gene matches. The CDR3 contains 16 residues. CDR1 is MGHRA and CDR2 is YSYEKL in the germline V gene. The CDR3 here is CASSQDGGAGANVLTF. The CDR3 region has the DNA TGCGCCAGCAGCCAAGATGGGGGGGCTGGGGCCAACGTCCTGACTTTC.

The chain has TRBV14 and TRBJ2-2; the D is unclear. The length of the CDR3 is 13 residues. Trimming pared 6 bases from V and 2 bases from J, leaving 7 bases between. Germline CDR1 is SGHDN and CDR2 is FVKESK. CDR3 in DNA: TGTGCCAGCAGAGTCAGAAACACCGGGGAGCTGTTTTTT. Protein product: CASRVRNTGELFF.

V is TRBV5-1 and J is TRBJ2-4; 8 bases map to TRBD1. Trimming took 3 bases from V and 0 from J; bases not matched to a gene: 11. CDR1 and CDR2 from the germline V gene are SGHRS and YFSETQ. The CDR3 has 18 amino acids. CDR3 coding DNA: TGCGCCAGCAGCTCCGGACAGGGTTGGGATTTAGCCAAAAACATTCAGTACTTC. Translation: CASSSGQGWDLAKNIQYF.

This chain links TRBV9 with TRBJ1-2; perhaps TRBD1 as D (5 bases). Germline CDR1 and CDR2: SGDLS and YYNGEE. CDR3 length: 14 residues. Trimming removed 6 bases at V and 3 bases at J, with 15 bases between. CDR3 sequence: CASTQFGTDYGYTF. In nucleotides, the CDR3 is TGTGCCAGCACCCAATTTGGGACGGACTATGGCTACACCTTC.

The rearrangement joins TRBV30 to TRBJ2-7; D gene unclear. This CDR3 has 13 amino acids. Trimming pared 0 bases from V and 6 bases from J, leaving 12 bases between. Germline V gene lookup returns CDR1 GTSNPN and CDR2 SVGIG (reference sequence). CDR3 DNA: TGTGCCTGGAGTGTATCCGGGTTCATCGAGCAGTACTTC. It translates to CAWSVSGFIEQYF.

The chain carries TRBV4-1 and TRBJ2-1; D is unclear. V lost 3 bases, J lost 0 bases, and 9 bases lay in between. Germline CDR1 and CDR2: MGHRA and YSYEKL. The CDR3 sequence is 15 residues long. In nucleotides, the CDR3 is TGCGCCAGCAGCCATACCGAGAGCTCCTACAATGAGCAGTTCTTC. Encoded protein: CASSHTESSYNEQFF.

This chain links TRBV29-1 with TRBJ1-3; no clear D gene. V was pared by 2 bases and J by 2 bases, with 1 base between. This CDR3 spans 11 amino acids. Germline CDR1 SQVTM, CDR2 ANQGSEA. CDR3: CSVETGNTIYF. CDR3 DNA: TGCAGCGTTGAAACTGGAAACACCATATATTTT.